This TCR beta chain stems from a study of T cells in Graves' hyperthyroidism and ophthalmopathy (dated by TCRdb to about 2019). Concerning the study at large: Peripheral blood samples were taken at initial diagnosis, before any treatment was given. To identify TCR V-J signatures that set the groups apart, the researchers used a discovery cohort of about a hundred patients, made up of around 42 with Graves' ophthalmopathy and about 60 with stable Graves' hyperthyroidism. Prospective prediction of ophthalmopathy was tested in an independent validation cohort consisting of 18 hyperthyroidism patients and approximately 16 patients who later progressed to ophthalmopathy. For training and testing, the 100 or so patients in the discovery cohort were randomly divided in a 7:3 ratio. In addition, the study compared T-cell repertoires in thyroid tissue and in blood from several Graves' hyperthyroidism patients. Once sampling was done, hyperthyroidism patients were given methimazole at a starting dose of 30 mg daily, whereas ophthalmopathy patients were given high-dose intravenous methylprednisolone. The paper reports TCR Vbeta CDR3 sequencing of over 120 peripheral blood samples: approximately 41 ophthalmopathy, 70 to 85 hyperthyroidism and 17 progressor patients. Results the study describes overall, beyond this receptor: Sample size was not statistically predetermined, and blinding of investigators to group allocation was not performed. A model built on a 13 V-J signature distinguished ophthalmopathy from stable hyperthyroidism, reaching around 88% sensitivity and around 81% specificity in cross-validation and 80%/75% in testing. Blood samples also contained most of the expanded thyroid clonotypes (frequency above 0.001), which suggests that blood repertoires may reflect thyroid immune responses. In validation, progression to ophthalmopathy was predicted by the model with roughly 69% sensitivity and roughly 76% specificity, a median of about 6.4 months before onset.

This clonotype was observed a few times. No cognate antigen has been identified for it. No base quality information exists; no much larger clone differs at one position. From a lookup of the germline V gene, CDR1 and CDR2 are SGHTS and YDEGEE. The CDR3 sequence holds 15 residues, the cysteine and phenylalanine included. The retained sequence is limited to the CDR3, 45 bases, with the frame set at the first base. V is reduced by 4 bases and J by 1 base, leaving a spacing of 14 bases between them. TCR beta CDR3 regions were amplified from RNA transcripts. The first round of RT-PCR for the TCR CDR3 was performed with the HTBI primer set and the Qiagen OneStep RT-PCR kit. Libraries were constructed in a second round of multiplex PCR, after which size selection and purification were performed. Sequencing of the libraries was done on an Illumina HiSeq2000 using paired-end 100 bp reads. Per the authors' processing: SOAPnuke was used to process the raw data, with reads discarded if the reads contained adapters or uncalled bases, had a mean Phred below 15, or lacked an exact constant-primer or identifier match. High-quality paired reads were merged using COPE v1.2.5, and each unique nucleotide sequence was defined as a clonotype. Clonotypes were aligned to IMGT TRBV, TRBD and TRBJ reference segments using MiTCR v1.1. The analysis included only V-J combinations with a frequency above 0.0001, which together covered 99.2% of the repertoires. A TCS score was defined as the ratio between F50 (clonal expansion) and ExV (chaos), using BLOSUM62-based TCRdist between CDR3 peptides within each V-J. Welch's t-statistics and random forest reduced 500 to 650 V-J features to about 13, which were used in a naive Bayes classifier (R e1071). The public sequencing data were trimmed at Q25 with fastp and processed into clonotypes with MiXCR by TCRdb, which kept only in-frame beta chains. Each entry is one CDR3 protein sequence, shown with its most common DNA and genes. Here the V and J calls rest on TCRdb's processing, not on the authors' analysis. The sample table shows hundreds of thousands of distinct CDR3 sequences, and around 14% are seen once. Under 30% of the sample is in the top ten clones.

Stable Graves' hyperthyroidism was defined as the absence of progression to ophthalmopathy over 18 months of follow-up. Hyperthyroidism patients were newly diagnosed, with disease duration under 2 months, and aged 18 to 65 years. The study excluded patients with uncontrolled infections, other autoimmune diseases, pregnancy or lactation. Diagnoses were established on the basis of clinical symptoms, serum thyroxine and TRAb, thyroid ultrasound, and orbital computed tomography. Ficoll-Paque density gradient centrifugation was used to isolate PBMCs from around 10 ml of fresh peripheral blood. Total RNA was extracted with Trizol reagent, and quality was checked on an Agilent 2100 Bioanalyzer.

The V and J segments used are TRBV5-8 and TRBJ2-5, with TRBD2 tentatively as D gene (6 bases match). What was sequenced was blood. The source of this sequence is a woman between 25 and 40 years old with Graves' hyperthyroidism. The bases read TGTGCCAGCAGCCCGGCGGGACGGTTCCAAGAGACCCAGTACTTC. Its protein reads: CASSPAGRFQETQYF.